This TCR beta chain was identified during a study of Ad26.COV2.S vaccination and SARS-CoV-2 variants. TCRdb keeps only in-frame clones here, not all; method: immunoSEQ multiplex PCR. Here the sample spans hundreds of thousands of clones, approximately 83% being singletons. Stated treatment: 19 received Ad26.COV2.S at low or high dose, single or two shots; about 5 received placebo; per-sample allocation not given. Specimen acquisition occurred on day 63 following the initial vaccine or placebo injection. It was an adult aged 18-55 years in Boston who was the donor. This specimen consisted of peripheral blood, obtained in a trial of Ad26.COV2.S vaccine versus placebo. This sequence was found in a person between 18 and 65 years old who received the Ad26.COV2.S COVID-19 vaccine or a placebo.

For the CDR3, the DNA is TGTGCCAGCAGCTTAAAACTAGCGGGGGAGCCTTATGGGGATACGCAGTATTTT. Translating it yields CASSLKLAGEPYGDTQYF. The chain is built from TRBV11-2 and TRBJ2-3; 11 positions agree with TRBD2. V was pared by 2 bases and J by 6 bases, with 13 bases of the junction left unmatched. Germline CDR1 is SGHAT and CDR2 is FQNNGV. This CDR3 is built from 18 residues.